Below are 12 T cell receptor beta chains sequenced from a single sample in a study of patients and donors after allogeneic stem cell transplantation (TCRdb year 2020). The library was generated by RT-PCR. Sequencing instrument: NextSeq 550. The public reads were run again by TCRdb, first through fastp at Q25 and then through MiXCR, and only productive beta chains were kept. Here each entry gathers all rows of one CDR3 protein and keeps the most common genes and DNA. Across this sample there are roughly 150,000 distinct CDR3 sequences, with 24% seen only once. The ten biggest clones cover roughly 26% of the sample. Specimen: blood, either unsorted or a sorted T cell fraction (not recorded which). Receptors were obtained from a human donor who was either an allogeneic HSCT recipient or a stem cell or donor lymphocyte infusion donor (not recorded which). It is not recorded whose cells these are; they may come from a transplant donor.

V gene TRBV12-3 or TRBV12-4 combines with J gene TRBJ2-7, with D perhaps matching TRBD2 (5 bases). CDR3 length equals 13 residues. Trimming took 2 bases from V and 2 from J, leaving 7 bases between them. The CDR3 DNA sequence: TGTGCCAGCAGTTTACAGCGGACCTACGAGCAGTACTTC. This codes for CASSLQRTYEQYF.

This clonotype was found many times. The J gene is TRBJ1-3, the V gene TRBV10-3; no definite D call. The germline CDR1 and CDR2 sequences are ENHRY and SYGVKD. V lost 5 bases to trimming and J lost 1 base, with 9 bases between them. This CDR3 has 14 residues. CDR3 loop: CAISTDGSGNTIYF. CDR3 nucleotides: TGTGCCATCAGTACGGACGGATCTGGAAACACCATATATTTT.

This clonotype was detected many times. The V and J genes are TRBV2 and TRBJ1-2, with unresolved D. Germline CDR1 is SNHLY and CDR2 is FYNNEI. The CDR3 runs 13 residues. V lost 5 bases to trimming and J lost 5 bases, with 12 bases between them. The CDR3 spells CASSPNGGYGYTF. The CDR3 DNA reads TGTGCCAGCAGTCCAAACGGCGGATATGGCTACACCTTC.

This chain connects TRBV4-3 to TRBJ1-5, with D perhaps matching TRBD1 (5 bases). Trimming removed 0 bases from V and 2 bases from J, with 11 bases in between. Germline V gives CDR1 LGHNA, CDR2 YSLEER. The CDR3 sequence is 16 residues long. The CDR3 reads CASSQDLGDRNQPQHF. The CDR3 DNA reads TGCGCCAGCAGCCAAGATTTAGGGGATCGCAATCAGCCCCAGCATTTT.

The table lists this clonotype with a few counts. The chain uses TRBV5-1 and TRBJ1-1; possible D gene TRBD1, 5 bases. V gave up 0 bases and J gave up 5 bases, with 8 bases separating them. Germline CDR1 is SGHRS and CDR2 is YFSETQ. The CDR3 contains 13 residues. CDR3 sequence: CASSLGGRTEAFF. Here the CDR3 DNA reads TGCGCCAGCAGCTTGGGGGGGAGGACTGAAGCTTTCTTT. The full variable domain, its missing parts supplied by reference TRBV5-1 and TRBJ1-1, is KAGVTQTPRYLIKTRGQQVTLSCSPISGHRSVSWYQQTPGQGLQFLFEYFSETQRNKGNFPGRFSGRQFSNSRSEMNVSTLELGDSALYLCASSLGGRTEAFFGQGTRLTVV.

A few counts support this clonotype. V usage is TRBV5-1 and J usage is TRBJ1-2, with 7 bases lining up with TRBD1. The CDR3 loop spans 19 amino acids. Germline CDR1 reads SGHRS; CDR2 reads YFSETQ. V lost 0 bases and J lost 0; bases outside the gene matches: 14. CDR3 coding DNA: TGCGCCAGCAGCTTGGTACCCTCGGACAGGACGCGAACTAACTATGGCTACACCTTC. Its translation is CASSLVPSDRTRTNYGYTF.

This clonotype has more than one count but fewer than ten. The chain links TRBV7-6 to TRBJ1-1; D is unclear. This CDR3 is 12 amino acids long. Germline loops: CDR1 SGHVS, CDR2 FNYEAQ. V lost 2 bases and J 3 bases, leaving 4 bases between the germline ends. The CDR3 sequence is CASSLSHTEAFF. The DNA for the CDR3 is TGTGCCAGCAGCTTATCCCACACTGAAGCTTTCTTT.

Only a few counts were recorded for this clonotype. The V gene is TRBV12-3 or TRBV12-4, the J gene TRBJ1-1; possible D gene TRBD1, 6 bases. With 8 bases removed from V and 5 bases from J, the gap between germline ends came to 12 bases. The CDR3 runs to 12 residues. The CDR3 region has the DNA TGTGCCAGCGGCGGACAGTGGACTGAAGCTTTCTTT. Its translation: CASGGQWTEAFF.

This clonotype appeared a few times. The CDR3 loop is CASSPSERTGRDGYTF. Written as DNA, the CDR3 is TGTGCCAGCAGCCCAAGTGAGAGGACCGGGAGGGATGGCTACACCTTC. This chain links TRBV12-3 or TRBV12-4 with TRBJ1-2, with D uncertain. V was clipped by 6 bases and J by 6 bases, with 23 bases between them. The CDR3 has 16 residues.

The genes are TRBV12-3 or TRBV12-4 and TRBJ1-5; 7 bases fit TRBD1. The CDR3 sequence is 15 residues long. The ends lost 3 bases at V and 0 bases at J; junction bases unmatched: 2. This chain's CDR3 is CASSFRGASNQPQHF. The CDR3 DNA follows: TGTGCCAGCAGTTTCAGGGGGGCTAGCAATCAGCCCCAGCATTTT.

The chain employs TRBV12-3 or TRBV12-4 and TRBJ2-7, with TRBD1 matching over 8 bases. The V and J ends lost 6 bases and 3 bases, in that order; junction bases with no gene match: 7. This CDR3 is built from 14 residues. DNA of the CDR3: TGTGCCAGCAGCAGACAGGGGTTAATCTACGAGCAGTACTTC. Translation gives CASSRQGLIYEQYF.

The chain combines TRBV15 with TRBJ1-3; possibly TRBD1 for D (6 bases). V gave up 6 bases and J gave up 0 bases, with 27 bases separating them. Germline CDR1 reads LNHNV; CDR2 reads YYDKDF (reference sequence). CDR3 size: 20 residues. The CDR3: CATSLVGGSIGHDSGNTIYF. CDR3 nucleotide sequence: TGTGCCACCAGTCTGGTGGGGGGCAGCATCGGCCACGACTCTGGAAACACCATATATTTT.